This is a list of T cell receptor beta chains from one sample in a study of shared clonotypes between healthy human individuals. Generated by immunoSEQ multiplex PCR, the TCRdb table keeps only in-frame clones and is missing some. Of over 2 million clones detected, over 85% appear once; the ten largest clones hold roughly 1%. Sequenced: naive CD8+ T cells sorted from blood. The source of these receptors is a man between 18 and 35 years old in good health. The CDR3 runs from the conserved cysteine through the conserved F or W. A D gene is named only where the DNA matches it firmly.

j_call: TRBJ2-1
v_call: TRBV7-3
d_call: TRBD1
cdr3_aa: CASSFRQGSYNEQFF

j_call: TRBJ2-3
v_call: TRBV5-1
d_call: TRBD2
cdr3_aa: CASSVWTSGRGTDTQYF

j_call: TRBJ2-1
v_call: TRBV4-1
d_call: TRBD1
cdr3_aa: CASSQVNRGGDEQFF

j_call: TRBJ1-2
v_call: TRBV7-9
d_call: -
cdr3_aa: CASRPQANYGYTF

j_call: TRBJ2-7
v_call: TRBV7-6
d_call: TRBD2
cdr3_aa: CASSLEAGGPDEQYF

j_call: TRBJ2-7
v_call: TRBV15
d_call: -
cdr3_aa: CATSALDGEITYEQYF

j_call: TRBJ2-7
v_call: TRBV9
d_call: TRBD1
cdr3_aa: CASSEGATSYEQYF

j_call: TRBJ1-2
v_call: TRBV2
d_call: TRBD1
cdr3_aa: CASSAGTANYGYTF

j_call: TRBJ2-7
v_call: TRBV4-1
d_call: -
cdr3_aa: CASSQEPRQGSYEQYF

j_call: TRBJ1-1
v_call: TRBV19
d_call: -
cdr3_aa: CASSPSYRDAEAFF

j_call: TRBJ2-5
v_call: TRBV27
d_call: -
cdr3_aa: CASSLSNSQETQYF

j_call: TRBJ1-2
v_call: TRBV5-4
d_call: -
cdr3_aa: CASENYEGGQGYTF

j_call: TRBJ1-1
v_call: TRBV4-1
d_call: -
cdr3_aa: CASSQATRGGFGNTEAFF

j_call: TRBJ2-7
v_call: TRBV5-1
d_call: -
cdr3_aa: CASSLSEFIYEQYF

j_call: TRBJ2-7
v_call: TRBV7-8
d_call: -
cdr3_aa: CASSSPQTGTIAYEQYF

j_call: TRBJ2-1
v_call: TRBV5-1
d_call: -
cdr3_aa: CASSSLAEQFF

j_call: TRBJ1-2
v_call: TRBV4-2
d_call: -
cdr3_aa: CASRTGPYGYTF

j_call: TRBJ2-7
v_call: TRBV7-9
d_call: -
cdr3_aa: CASSHARESPFEQYF

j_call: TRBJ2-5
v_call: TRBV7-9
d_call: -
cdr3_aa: CASSLGDGQETQYF

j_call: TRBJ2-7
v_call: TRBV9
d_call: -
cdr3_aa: CASSVASADSDHEQYF

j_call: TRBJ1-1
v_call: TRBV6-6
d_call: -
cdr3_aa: CASSYSGERMNTEAFF

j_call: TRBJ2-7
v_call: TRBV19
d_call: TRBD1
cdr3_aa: CASSARDSTYEQYF

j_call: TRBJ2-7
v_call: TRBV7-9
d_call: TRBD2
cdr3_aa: CASSLLTSREGEQYF

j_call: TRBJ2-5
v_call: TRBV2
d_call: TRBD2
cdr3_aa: CASSEWNSGEEETQYF

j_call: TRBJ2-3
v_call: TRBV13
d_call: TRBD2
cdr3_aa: CASSLGLAGPDTQYF

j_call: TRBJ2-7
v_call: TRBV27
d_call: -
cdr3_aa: CASSLRGSYEQYF

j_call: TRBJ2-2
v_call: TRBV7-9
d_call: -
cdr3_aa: CASSLSRGQNANTGELFF

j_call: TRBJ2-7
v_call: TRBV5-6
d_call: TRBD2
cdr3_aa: CASSFLTRGGNEQYF

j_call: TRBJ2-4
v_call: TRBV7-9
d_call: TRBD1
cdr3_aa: CASSSLQTQGAGAKNIQYF

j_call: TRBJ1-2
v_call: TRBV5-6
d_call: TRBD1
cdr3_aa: CASSWDRAGGGGYTF

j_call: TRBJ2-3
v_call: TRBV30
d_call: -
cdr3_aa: CAWTRPEDTQYF

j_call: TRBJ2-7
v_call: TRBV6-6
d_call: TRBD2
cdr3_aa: CASGEMGEGYEQYF

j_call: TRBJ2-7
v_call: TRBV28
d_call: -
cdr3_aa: CASAPWADLLYEQYF

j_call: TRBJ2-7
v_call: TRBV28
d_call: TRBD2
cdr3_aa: CASVKGTSGRGGYEQYF

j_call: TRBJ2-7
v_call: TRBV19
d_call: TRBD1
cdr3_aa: CASSIGDRGSYEQYF

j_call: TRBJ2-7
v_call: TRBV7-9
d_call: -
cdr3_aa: CASTQSPGEQYF

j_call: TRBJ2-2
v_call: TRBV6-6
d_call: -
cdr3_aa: CASSYQRADTGELFF

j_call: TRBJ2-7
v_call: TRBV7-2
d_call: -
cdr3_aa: CASSFYSSYEQYF

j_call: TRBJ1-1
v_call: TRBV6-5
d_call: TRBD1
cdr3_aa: CASSYFTGGRTEAFF

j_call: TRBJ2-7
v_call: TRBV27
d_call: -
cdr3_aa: CASSFFGAFYEQYF

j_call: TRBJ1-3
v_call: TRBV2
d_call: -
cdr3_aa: CASSETVLSGNTIYF

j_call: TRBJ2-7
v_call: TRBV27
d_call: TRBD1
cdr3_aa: CASSSLEGTAYEQYF

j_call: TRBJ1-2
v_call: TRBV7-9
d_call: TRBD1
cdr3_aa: CASSQLGTAIYGYTF

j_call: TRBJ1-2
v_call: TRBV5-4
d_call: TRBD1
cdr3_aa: CASSWGQGANRGYTF

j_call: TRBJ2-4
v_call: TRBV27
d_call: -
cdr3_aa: CASSPRRAKNIQYF

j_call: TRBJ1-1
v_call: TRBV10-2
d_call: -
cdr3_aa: CASRKTGTTNTEAFF

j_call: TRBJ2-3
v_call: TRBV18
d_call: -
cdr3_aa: CASSPPGADLFSTDTQYF

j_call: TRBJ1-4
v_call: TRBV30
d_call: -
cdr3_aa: CAWSATNEKLFF

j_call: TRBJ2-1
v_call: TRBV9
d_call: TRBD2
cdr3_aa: CASSLSGTSGYNEQFF

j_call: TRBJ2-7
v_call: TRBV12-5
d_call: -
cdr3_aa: CASGLGTDVLPFYEQYF

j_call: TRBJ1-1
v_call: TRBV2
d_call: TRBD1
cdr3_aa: CASSDGQGAGTEAFF

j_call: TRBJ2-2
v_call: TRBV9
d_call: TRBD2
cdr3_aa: CASSRTSGIGGELFF

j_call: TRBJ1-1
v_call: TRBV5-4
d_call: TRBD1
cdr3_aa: CASSQGGPEAFF

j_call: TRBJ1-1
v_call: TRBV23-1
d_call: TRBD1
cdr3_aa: CASSPKPGQDTEAFF